The 31 T cell receptor beta chains below were found in one sample sequenced in a study of blood T cell repertoires in COVID-19. Data came from immunoSEQ multiplex PCR; TCRdb stores just in-frame clones and leaves some out. The data hold approximately 300,000 clones, with more than 75% observed a single time. Sequencing was done on a sample of PBMCs or T cells enriched from blood (not recorded which). Receptors originate from a woman aged 25 to 39 who had recovered from COVID-19.

The genes are TRBV7-9 and TRBJ1-3; D ambiguous. This CDR3 has 13 residues. Trimming removed 6 bases at V and 2 bases at J, with 8 bases between. Germline V gene lookup returns CDR1 SEHNR and CDR2 FQNEAQ (reference sequence). The chain's CDR3 is CASRRTAGNTIYF. The CDR3, as DNA: TGTGCCAGCAGAAGGACTGCTGGAAACACCATATATTTT.

The J gene is TRBJ2-1, the V gene TRBV12-5; 7 bases fit TRBD2. Germline CDR1 is LGHNT and CDR2 is FRNRAP. The CDR3 loop spans 16 amino acids. With V trimmed by 6 bases and J by 0 bases, 8 bases remained unmatched. The CDR3 region has the DNA TGTGCTAGTGGCCTTGCCGGGGGGAGCTCCTACAATGAGCAGTTCTTC. This translates into CASGLAGGSSYNEQFF.

This clone was seen a handful of times. CDR3 amino acids: CASSTTGGQNEKLFF. CDR3 DNA: TGTGCCAGCAGTACTACAGGGGGCCAGAATGAAAAACTGTTTTTT. The chain carries TRBV2 and TRBJ1-4; 9 positions match TRBD1. With 5 bases clipped from V and 5 bases from J, the junction kept 6 bases outside the gene matches. CDR3 size: 15 residues. The V gene's germline CDR1 is SNHLY and CDR2 FYNNEI.

CDR3 sequence: CASSPGFSGANVLTF. Here the CDR3 DNA reads TGTGCCAGCAGCCCGGGTTTCTCTGGGGCCAACGTCCTGACTTTC. The rearrangement uses TRBV5-4 and TRBJ2-6; no definite D call. Germline CDR1 SGHNT, CDR2 YYREEE (reference sequence). The CDR3 spans 15 residues. V lost 4 bases to trimming and J lost 0 bases, with 8 bases between them. Full variable domain (outside the CDR3, taken from reference TRBV5-4 and TRBJ2-6): ETGVTQSPTHLIKTRGQQVTLRCSSQSGHNTVSWYQQALGQGPQFIFQYYREEENGRGNFPPRFSGLQFPNYSSELNVNALELDDSALYLCASSPGFSGANVLTFGAGSRLTVL.

This clone was found a few times. The gene calls are TRBV6-5 and TRBJ1-1; TRBD1 is a possible D gene (6 bases). CDR1 is MNHEY, CDR2 SVGAGI, per germline. The V gene lost 6 bases and the J gene lost 7 bases, with 15 bases spanning the gap. The CDR3 spans 13 residues. CDR3 sequence: CASSKQGLGEAFF. In nucleotides, the CDR3 is TGTGCCAGCAGCAAACAGGGTTTGGGTGAAGCTTTCTTT.

The J gene is TRBJ1-2, the V gene TRBV5-1; D is undetermined. The CDR3 is 15 amino acids. From germline, CDR1 is SGHRS and CDR2 YFSETQ. V was shortened by 0 bases and J by 2 bases, with 11 bases between the two germline ends. In DNA, the CDR3 is TGCGCCAGCAGCTTGGGGTACATCGCCAACTATGGCTACACCTTC. Translation: CASSLGYIANYGYTF.

The chain combines TRBV18 with TRBJ2-5; 9 bases line up with TRBD1. CDR3 length equals 14 residues. Trimming took 2 bases from V and 3 from J; bases not matched to a gene: 1. Germline-derived CDR1 and CDR2 are KGHSH and LQKENI. CDR3 sequence (DNA): TGTGCCAGCTCACCAAGGACAGGGGAAGAGACCCAGTACTTC. It is translated as CASSPRTGEETQYF. The full variable domain, rest sourced from reference TRBV18 and TRBJ2-5, is NAGVMQNPRHLVRRRGQEARLRCSPMKGHSHVYWYRQLPEEGLKFMVYLQKENIIDESGMPKERFSAEFPKEGPSILRIQQVVRGDSAAYFCASSPRTGEETQYFGPGTRLLVL.

The J gene is TRBJ2-1, the V gene TRBV10-3; tentative D call: TRBD2 (5 bases). Per germline, CDR1 ENHRY and CDR2 SYGVKD. The V and J ends lost 0 bases and 0 bases respectively, with 18 bases between them. The CDR3 is made up of 19 amino acids. CDR3 coding DNA: TGTGCCATCAGTGAGTCTGGAGTGGCCCGAGGGAGCTCCTACAATGAGCAGTTCTTC. As protein: CAISESGVARGSSYNEQFF.

The chain is built from TRBV6-5 and TRBJ2-5; possibly TRBD2 for D (6 bases). Germline loops: CDR1 MNHEY, CDR2 SVGAGI. V was cut by 6 bases and J by 4 bases, with 18 bases left in between. The CDR3 consists of 15 residues. DNA of the CDR3: TGTGCCAGCAGGATGGTGACGGGGGACGGAGAGACCCAGTACTTC. This encodes CASRMVTGDGETQYF.

This clone was found once. The chain has TRBV28 and TRBJ2-2, with D perhaps TRBD1 (5 bases). The length of the CDR3 is 14 residues. Germline assignment: CDR1 MDHEN and CDR2 SYDVKM. Deletions cut 7 bases from V and 0 bases from J, with 9 bases between. The CDR3 sequence is CASKRQPNTGELFF. The CDR3 DNA reads as TGTGCCAGCAAAAGACAGCCGAACACCGGGGAGCTGTTTTTT.

This clone appeared once. The chain couples TRBV11-2 to TRBJ2-7, with 9 nucleotides matching TRBD1. Germline V lookup: CDR1 SGHAT, CDR2 FQNNGV. J was trimmed by 1 base and V by 2 bases; bases with no gene match: 12. The CDR3 has 18 amino acids. CDR3 in amino acids: CASSLPPAPGQGSYEQYF. The CDR3 DNA reads as TGTGCCAGCAGCTTACCCCCCGCCCCCGGACAGGGGTCCTACGAGCAGTACTTC.

The chain joins TRBV7-8 to TRBJ2-5; D not resolved. CDR1 is SGHVS, CDR2 FQNEAQ, per germline. Trimming took off 5 bases at V and 5 bases at J, with 9 bases between the two ends. The CDR3 has 12 residues. CDR3 DNA sequence: TGTGCCAGCAGCCCGATGAGGGAGACCCAGTACTTC. Residues: CASSPMRETQYF.

The J gene is TRBJ2-2, the V gene TRBV7-2; TRBD1 matches at 8 bases. This CDR3 region has 15 residues. CDR1 is SGHTA, CDR2 FQGNSA, per germline. With V trimmed by 5 bases and J by 4 bases, 6 bases remained unmatched. In DNA, the CDR3 is TGTGCCAGCAGCCCTCGCAGGGGGCGCACCGGGGAGCTGTTTTTT. Translation: CASSPRRGRTGELFF.

This chain joins TRBV19 and TRBJ1-4, with D possibly matching TRBD1 (6 bases). CDR1 LNHDA and CDR2 SQIVND come from the germline V gene (reference sequence). This CDR3 contains 18 residues. Trimming pared 6 bases from V and 0 bases from J, leaving 20 bases between. The CDR3 protein is CASSPDRLSAATNEKLFF. Here the CDR3 DNA reads TGTGCCAGTAGCCCCGACAGGCTTTCTGCAGCAACTAATGAAAAACTGTTTTTT.

The chain links TRBV9 to TRBJ2-1; 7 bases line up with TRBD2. With 0 bases clipped from V and 7 bases from J, the junction kept 13 bases outside the gene matches. The CDR3 contains 17 residues. Germline loops: CDR1 SGDLS, CDR2 YYNGEE. CDR3: CASSVGAMAGVGNEQFF. CDR3 DNA sequence: TGTGCCAGCAGCGTAGGAGCAATGGCGGGGGTAGGTAATGAGCAGTTCTTC. Full variable domain (remainder filled in from reference TRBV9 and TRBJ2-1): DSGVTQTPKHLITATGQRVTLRCSPRSGDLSVYWYQQSLDQGLQFLIQYYNGEERAKGNILERFSAQQFPDLHSELNLSSLELGDSALYFCASSVGAMAGVGNEQFFGPGTRLTVL.

This clone showed up just a few times. The chain is built from TRBV15 and TRBJ1-5, with 7 bases fitting TRBD1. CDR3 length: 18 amino acids. Germline loops: CDR1 LNHNV, CDR2 YYDKDF (reference sequence). V lost 0 bases to trimming and J lost 4 bases; unmatched junction nucleotides: 12. CDR3 residues: CATSRDLQGGYRNQPQHF. The CDR3 nucleotides are TGTGCCACCAGCAGAGATCTTCAGGGGGGATACAGGAATCAGCCCCAGCATTTT.

The chain recombines TRBV7-8 with TRBJ1-2, with D possibly being TRBD1 (6 bases). The CDR3 length is 16 residues. The V and J ends lost 5 bases and 5 bases respectively, with 21 bases between them. The V gene's germline CDR1 is SGHVS and CDR2 FQNEAQ. The CDR3: CASSPAGGGGVYGYTF. The CDR3 DNA reads TGTGCCAGCAGCCCGGCGGGGGGCGGAGGAGTTTATGGCTACACCTTC.

The chain joins TRBV27 to TRBJ2-1, with D maybe TRBD2 (5 bases). Germline assignment: CDR1 MNHEY and CDR2 SMNVEV (reference sequence). The CDR3 spans 14 residues. The ends were cut back, 2 bases at V and 10 bases at J, with 15 bases in the middle. CDR3 coding DNA: TGTGCCAGCAGTTTAGGACTGATTAGCCCCGAGCAGTTCTTC. Translating it yields CASSLGLISPEQFF.

This clone showed up just a few times. The V gene is TRBV27, the J gene TRBJ1-4; D gene unclear. This CDR3 has 11 residues. The V end was cut by 7 bases, the J end by 8 bases, with 8 bases between. Germline V gene lookup returns CDR1 MNHEY and CDR2 SMNVEV (reference sequence). CDR3 DNA: TGTGCCAGCACTTACCGGGAAAAACTGTTTTTT. It specifies CASTYREKLFF.

This clone was detected only once. The rearrangement joins TRBV13 to TRBJ2-7, with D perhaps TRBD1 (6 bases). Trimming stripped 2 bases from V and 3 bases from J, with 17 bases between. This CDR3 has 16 residues. Germline lookup yields CDR1 PRHDT and CDR2 FYEKMQ (reference sequence). The CDR3 DNA follows: TGTGCCAGCAGCTTACTGTCGAGGGGACAAAGCTACGAGCAGTACTTC. The encoded protein is CASSLLSRGQSYEQYF.

The chain recombines TRBV11-3 with TRBJ2-5; TRBD1 might be the D (6 bases). CDR3 length equals 18 residues. Trimming took off 0 bases at V and 5 bases at J, with 22 bases between the two ends. The germline V gene has CDR1 SGHNT and CDR2 YENEEA. CDR3 DNA sequence: TGTGCCAGCAGCTTAGATGTGGGTCCAGGGGTGGTTAGGGAGACCCAGTACTTC. Encoded protein: CASSLDVGPGVVRETQYF.

The chain uses TRBV7-8 and TRBJ2-3, with a tentative D call TRBD1 (5 bases). CDR3 length: 13 residues. Between the trimmed V and J ends, which lost 5 bases and 4 bases, there was a span of 10 bases. In germline, CDR1 is SGHVS, CDR2 FQNEAQ. CDR3 nucleotides: TGTGCCAGCAGCCAGACAGACCCAGATACGCAGTATTTT. It is translated as CASSQTDPDTQYF. Filled out from reference TRBV7-8 and TRBJ2-3, the complete variable domain reads GAGVSQSPRYKVAKRGQDVALRCDPISGHVSLFWYQQALGQGPEFLTYFQNEAQLDKSGLPSDRFFAERPEGSVSTLKIQRTQQEDSAVYLCASSQTDPDTQYFGPGTRLTVL.

The J gene is TRBJ2-2, the V gene TRBV9; 11 bases are shared with TRBD1. CDR3 length: 16 amino acids. Germline V gives CDR1 SGDLS, CDR2 YYNGEE. With 3 bases clipped from V and 6 bases from J, the junction kept 7 bases outside the gene matches. As DNA, the CDR3 is TGTGCCAGCAGCGAGCGTTGGACAGGGGGCCCCGGGGAGCTGTTTTTT. This codes for CASSERWTGGPGELFF.

The chain links TRBV4-1 to TRBJ2-2, with TRBD2 identical over 9 bases. Per germline, CDR1 MGHRA and CDR2 YSYEKL. J was trimmed by 0 bases and V by 1 base; bases with no gene match: 9. This CDR3 has 19 residues. DNA of the CDR3: TGCGCCAGCAGCCAAGGGGGGCTAGCGGGGCGCCCGAACACCGGGGAGCTGTTTTTT. Amino acid sequence: CASSQGGLAGRPNTGELFF.

This chain joins TRBV9 and TRBJ1-2; 7 bases agree with TRBD1. In germline, CDR1 is SGDLS, CDR2 YYNGEE. The trim removed 2 bases at V and 4 bases at J, leaving 5 bases unmatched. The CDR3 loop spans 14 amino acids. The CDR3 coding sequence is TGTGCCAGCAGCGTTAACCAGGGGGGCTATGGCTACACCTTC. Translating gives CASSVNQGGYGYTF.

The V gene is TRBV5-8, the J gene TRBJ2-5; 7 bases match TRBD2. The germline CDR1 and CDR2 sequences are SGHTS and YDEGEE. The CDR3 totals 14 residues. V trimming: 4 bases; J trimming: 5 bases; junction bases outside the gene matches: 8. CDR3 sequence: CASSADGGWETQYF. The CDR3 nucleotides read TGTGCCAGCAGCGCCGACGGGGGGTGGGAGACCCAGTACTTC.

The chain has TRBV11-3 and TRBJ2-3; 8 nucleotides agree with TRBD1. The germline gives CDR1 SGHNT, CDR2 YENEEA. The V and J ends lost 2 bases and 4 bases, in that order; junction bases with no gene match: 5. This CDR3 is 15 amino acids long. The CDR3 DNA sequence: TGTGCCAGCAGCTTATCAGGGGGCGCTTCAGATACGCAGTATTTT. Translation: CASSLSGGASDTQYF.

V usage is TRBV28 and J usage is TRBJ2-5; D not certain. Germline V gene data show CDR1 as MDHEN and CDR2 as SYDVKM. V was trimmed by 7 bases and J by 3 bases, leaving 15 bases between them. The CDR3 extends over 14 amino acids. The CDR3 region has the DNA TGTGCCAGCACTGAAAGAAGCGTCAAAGAGACCCAGTACTTC. Its translation: CASTERSVKETQYF.

This rearrangement joins TRBV4-3 to TRBJ1-2, with TRBD1 matching 10 bases. The V gene's germline CDR1 is LGHNA and CDR2 YSLEER. The CDR3 contains 13 residues. Germline trimming cut 3 bases from V and 6 bases from J; bases unmatched to any gene: 1. Written as DNA, the CDR3 is TGCGCCAGCAGCCATGGACAGGGGGATGGCTACACCTTC. Translation: CASSHGQGDGYTF.

The gene calls are TRBV12-3 or TRBV12-4 and TRBJ1-5, with TRBD1 as a possible D gene (6 bases). Trimming shortened V by 8 bases and J by 7 bases, and 15 bases separated the two germline ends. The CDR3 spans 13 residues. The DNA for the CDR3 is TGTGCCAGCTCGCCGGCCCAGGGGCAGCCCCAGCATTTT. Its protein product is CASSPAQGQPQHF.

V and J are TRBV28 and TRBJ1-1; 10 positions match TRBD1. The CDR3 loop spans 14 amino acids. V dropped 5 bases and J dropped 3; count of bases not matched to a gene: 3. Germline V lookup: CDR1 MDHEN, CDR2 SYDVKM. The chain's CDR3 is CASSTGQGYTEAFF. In DNA, the CDR3 is TGTGCCAGCAGTACGGGACAGGGGTACACTGAAGCTTTCTTT.